This TCR beta chain emerged from a study of T-cell memory formation after mild COVID-19. On the study more broadly: Clusters of TCRs were largely donor specific. Study observations and caveats: Balance between CD4 and CD8 was seen in clones contracting day 15 to 85, and a CD4+ lean was seen in later expanders. Still unconfirmed is whether the second-wave clones peaking on day 37 recognized SARS-CoV-2. Pre-infection memory contained some responding clones, which suggested that cross-reactive memory had joined.

The V gene end was trimmed by 3 bases and the J gene end by 6 bases; junction bases not matched to a gene: 8. Per the germline V gene, CDR1 is GTSNPN and CDR2 is SVGIG (reference sequence). The CDR3 totals 14 residues. As concerns this clonotype: Its antigen is currently unknown.

TCRdb analysed the 5' RACE reads with MiXCR anew, one entry per CDR3 protein. This table has roughly 110,000 distinct CDR3 sequences, 15% to 20% appearing once. This receptor was identified in an adult woman who had mild COVID-19 (a few samples of this study predate the infection). Cell type and time point are not known. The source material was PBMCs or a T cell subset sorted from them (not recorded which). The V gene is TRBV30, the J gene TRBJ2-4, with 7 bases aligning to TRBD2. The CDR3 loop is CAWRTAGWANIQYF. As DNA, the CDR3 is TGTGCCTGGAGGACAGCGGGGTGGGCAAACATTCAGTACTTC. Filled out from reference TRBV30 and TRBJ2-4, the complete variable domain reads SQTIHQWPATLVQPVGSPLSLECTVEGTSNPNLYWYRQAAGRGLQLLFYSVGIGQISSEVPQNLSASRPQDRQFILSSKKLLLSDSGFYLCAWRTAGWANIQYFGAGTRLSVL.